These 6 T cell receptor beta chains share one sample of origin, sequenced in a study of blood T cell repertoires in COVID-19. This table comes from immunoSEQ multiplex PCR, and its TCRdb copy is limited to in-frame clones, with some not included. This table has 150,000 to 200,000 clones, approximately 95% appearing once. The sequenced sample consisted of peripheral blood. The source of these receptors is a woman between 50 and 59 years old with acute or convalescent COVID-19.

The rearrangement links TRBV4-1 to TRBJ1-4; D call uncertain. Germline lookup yields CDR1 MGHRA and CDR2 YSYEKL. The length of the CDR3 is 13 residues. Trimming took 5 bases from V and 1 from J, leaving 5 bases between them. The CDR3 here is CASSRETNEKLFF. CDR3 bases: TGCGCCAGCAGCAGAGAAACTAATGAAAAACTGTTTTTT.

V is TRBV5-1 and J is TRBJ1-1, with 7 bases identical to TRBD1. J was trimmed by 2 bases and V by 4 bases; bases with no gene match: 8. CDR3 size: 15 residues. Germline lookup yields CDR1 SGHRS and CDR2 YFSETQ. As DNA, the CDR3 is TGCGCCAGCAGCCCCAGGGACAGTTCTAACACTGAAGCTTTCTTT. Its translation is CASSPRDSSNTEAFF.

The rearrangement uses TRBV15 and TRBJ2-1; D is perhaps TRBD1 (5 bases). CDR1 is LNHNV and CDR2 is YYDKDF in the germline V gene (reference sequence). The CDR3 runs to 17 residues. V was clipped by 0 bases and J by 6 bases, with 18 bases between them. Here the CDR3 reads CATSRDSLSDRANEQFF. The CDR3 nucleotides read TGTGCCACCAGCAGAGATTCCCTATCCGACAGAGCCAATGAGCAGTTCTTC. The full variable domain, with the rest looked up from reference TRBV15 and TRBJ2-1, is DAMVIQNPRYQVTQFGKPVTLSCSQTLNHNVMYWYQQKSSQAPKLLFHYYDKDFNNEADTPDNFQSRRPNTSFCFLDIRSPGLGDTAMYLCATSRDSLSDRANEQFFGPGTRLTVL.

This chain uses TRBV9 with TRBJ1-2; no definite D call. This CDR3 has 15 amino acids. The ends were cut back, 0 bases at V and 4 bases at J, with 13 bases in the middle. Per the germline V gene, CDR1 is SGDLS and CDR2 is YYNGEE. The CDR3 DNA reads as TGTGCCAGCAGCGTAGAGCCAGGTCCCCCCTATGGCTACACCTTC. Translated: CASSVEPGPPYGYTF. The complete variable domain, with remaining parts taken from reference TRBV9 and TRBJ1-2, reads DSGVTQTPKHLITATGQRVTLRCSPRSGDLSVYWYQQSLDQGLQFLIQYYNGEERAKGNILERFSAQQFPDLHSELNLSSLELGDSALYFCASSVEPGPPYGYTFGSGTRLTVV.

This clone occurred once. V and J are TRBV5-1 and TRBJ2-7; TRBD1 might be the D (5 bases). The CDR3 is 14 amino acids. Trimming took off 6 bases at V and 3 bases at J, with 16 bases between the two ends. Germline loops: CDR1 SGHRS, CDR2 YFSETQ. Here the CDR3 DNA reads TGCGCCAGCATGCGGAACCCCCAGGGCTACGAGCAGTACTTC. The encoded protein is CASMRNPQGYEQYF.

The chain combines TRBV24-1 with TRBJ1-2; 9 nucleotides agree with TRBD1. Per germline, CDR1 KGHDR and CDR2 SFDVKD. This CDR3 spans 14 amino acids. Trimming cost V 7 bases and J 4 bases; bases outside gene matches: 6. The chain's CDR3 is CATSPGQGTYGYTF. CDR3 sequence (DNA): TGTGCCACCAGCCCGGGACAGGGAACCTATGGCTACACCTTC.